This T cell receptor beta chain was observed in a study of cytomegalovirus exposure and HLA in healthy donors. Study-wide results and caveats: Reported performance of the classifier showed diagnosis of cytomegalovirus status with high specificity and sensitivity. Earlier analysis found most TCR beta V segments productive about 87% or about 30% of the time.

This CDR3 has 15 amino acids. V gave up 7 bases and J gave up 5 bases, with 20 bases separating them. CDR1 LNHNV and CDR2 YYDKDF come from the germline V gene (reference sequence). Points on this clone: Its specificity is not known.

In the PCR, 60 Vbeta and 13 Jbeta primers were used. How the authors handled the data: Counted up in a later analysis, unique TCR beta chains came to roughly 80 million, with around 10 million shared. Sequencing used immunoSEQ multiplex PCR; TCRdb keeps in-frame clones, though not all of them. V, J and clone size were drawn from that table, and D and trimming were deduced from the DNA. Counted here are some 91,000 clones, more than 55% occurring once; the ten biggest clones make up around 2%. The genes are TRBV15 and TRBJ2-5; possibly TRBD2 for D (6 bases). The TCR sequence derives from a human donor in good health. The sequenced sample was PBMCs. In nucleotides, the CDR3 is TGTGCCACCACCGATAGCGGACTCCGTCAGGAGACCCAGTACTTC. It specifies CATTDSGLRQETQYF.